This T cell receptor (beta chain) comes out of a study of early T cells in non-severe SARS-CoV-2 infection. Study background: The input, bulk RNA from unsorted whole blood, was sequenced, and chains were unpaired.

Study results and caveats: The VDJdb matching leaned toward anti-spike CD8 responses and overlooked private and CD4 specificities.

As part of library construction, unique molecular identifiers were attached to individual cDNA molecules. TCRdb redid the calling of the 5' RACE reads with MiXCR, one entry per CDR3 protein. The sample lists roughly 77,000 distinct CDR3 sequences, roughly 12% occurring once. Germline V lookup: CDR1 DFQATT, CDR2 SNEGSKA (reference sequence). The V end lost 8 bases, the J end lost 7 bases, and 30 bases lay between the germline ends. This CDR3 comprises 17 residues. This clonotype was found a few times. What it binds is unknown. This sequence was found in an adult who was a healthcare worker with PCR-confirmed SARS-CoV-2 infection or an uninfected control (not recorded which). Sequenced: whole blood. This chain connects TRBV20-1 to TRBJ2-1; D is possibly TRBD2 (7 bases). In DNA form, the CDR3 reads TGCAGTTTTAACAAACGGGGGGCCACCCAATTATGGAATGAGCAGTTCTTC. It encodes CSFNKRGATQLWNEQFF.